Presented here are 11 T cell receptor beta chains from one specimen sequenced in a study of T cell repertoires in cytomegalovirus infection. TCRdb fed the reads into MiXCR, producing one record per CDR3 protein. The sample consists of 35,000 or so distinct CDR3 sequences, approximately 52% of them appearing once. Their recognized antigens are unknown. The sample consisted of CD8+ T cells from cultured PBMCs, taken from culture after CMV antigen stimulation. These receptors were taken from a human donor in good health (CMV status not recorded). Some clones in this sample may be carry-over from other donors' samples.

V usage is TRBV15 and J usage is TRBJ1-3; 9 bases map to TRBD1. The CDR3 sequence is 17 residues long. V lost 0 bases, J lost 4 bases, and 7 bases stayed unmatched. The germline gives CDR1 LNHNV, CDR2 YYDKDF (reference sequence). The CDR3 DNA follows: TGTGCCACCAGCAGAGATCGTGGGACAGGGCAAGGAAACACCATATATTTT. Protein product: CATSRDRGTGQGNTIYF.

The rearrangement links TRBV29-1 to TRBJ1-2; 9 bases are a match to TRBD1. This CDR3 region has 12 residues. V trimming: 4 bases; J trimming: 5 bases; junction bases outside the gene matches: 2. From germline, CDR1 is SQVTM and CDR2 ANQGSEA. CDR3 bases: TGCAGCGTTGGGGACAGGGTTTATGGCTACACCTTC. Translation: CSVGDRVYGYTF.

The rearrangement links TRBV19 to TRBJ1-1; TRBD1 might be the D (5 bases). CDR3 length: 13 amino acids. V was cut by 8 bases and J by 3 bases, with 13 bases left in between. Germline V CDR1 and CDR2: LNHDA, SQIVND (reference sequence). The CDR3 DNA reads as TGTGCCAGTGGGAGGGGCGCATACACTGAAGCTTTCTTT. It codes for CASGRGAYTEAFF.

This clonotype occurred many times. The chain uses TRBV29-1 and TRBJ2-1; D unclear. This CDR3 has 12 residues. V was trimmed by 7 bases and J by 3 bases, leaving 10 bases between them. CDR1 and CDR2 (germline): SQVTM, ANQGSEA. The CDR3 nucleotides read TGCAGCGCCTCGTCTAACTACAATGAGCAGTTCTTC. The encoded protein is CSASSNYNEQFF.

This chain links TRBV6-2 or TRBV6-3 with TRBJ2-2; 12 bases map to TRBD2. V shed 10 bases and J 7 bases; nucleotides not matched to a gene: 10. Per the germline V gene, CDR1 is MNHEY and CDR2 is SVGEGT. The CDR3 consists of 15 residues. The CDR3 reads CATRLAGDRGGELFF. The DNA for the CDR3 is TGTGCCACCAGACTAGCGGGAGATCGTGGCGGGGAGCTGTTTTTT.

The rearrangement joins TRBV11-2 to TRBJ1-1; possibly TRBD1 for D (5 bases). V was clipped by 7 bases and J by 0 bases, with 15 bases between them. This CDR3 contains 15 residues. Looked up from germline, CDR1 is SGHAT and CDR2 is FQNNGV. CDR3: CASTLWGNMNTEAFF. CDR3 in DNA: TGTGCCAGCACCCTTTGGGGGAATATGAACACTGAAGCTTTCTTT. The variable domain in full, completed from reference TRBV11-2 and TRBJ1-1, reads EAGVAQSPRYKIIEKRQSVAFWCNPISGHATLYWYQQILGQGPKLLIQFQNNGVVDDSQLPKDRFSAERLKGVDSTLKIQPAKLEDSAVYLCASTLWGNMNTEAFFGQGTRLTVV.

The chain recombines TRBV7-2 with TRBJ2-1; TRBD2 aligns across 11 bases. Germline CDR1 and CDR2: SGHTA and FQGNSA. The CDR3 consists of 15 residues. Unmatched junction bases numbered 3, after V lost 5 bases and J lost 3 bases. CDR3 nucleotide sequence: TGTGCCAGCAGCCAGACTAGCGGGGTCTACAATGAGCAGTTCTTC. Amino acid sequence: CASSQTSGVYNEQFF.

The chain carries TRBV4-1 and TRBJ1-6; TRBD1 aligns across 7 bases. J gave up 7 bases and V 4 bases, and 7 bases lay outside the gene matches. CDR3 length: 15 amino acids. CDR1 and CDR2 (germline): MGHRA, YSYEKL. The CDR3 DNA sequence: TGCGCCAGCAGCCCCAGACAGGGCGGGAATTCACCCCTCCACTTT. It translates to CASSPRQGGNSPLHF.

In its sample, this clonotype was seen once. This chain joins TRBV7-3 and TRBJ2-1; 11 nucleotides align to TRBD2. CDR1 and CDR2 (germline): SGHTA, FQGTGA. The V gene end was trimmed by 5 bases and the J gene end by 9 bases; junction bases not matched to a gene: 6. The CDR3 runs 14 residues. The CDR3 DNA sequence: TGTGCCAGCAGCCGACTAGCGGGGATCAGTGAGCAGTTCTTC. It is translated as CASSRLAGISEQFF.

This rearrangement joins TRBV7-6 to TRBJ2-5, with TRBD2 identical over 9 bases. This CDR3 contains 14 residues. The germline V gene has CDR1 SGHVS and CDR2 FNYEAQ. The junction had 0 bases not matched to a gene; V was cut back by 1 base and J by 3 bases. CDR3 in amino acids: CASSLGLAEETQYF. CDR3 bases: TGTGCCAGCAGCTTAGGACTAGCGGAAGAGACCCAGTACTTC.

This clonotype was recorded once. The germline gene is not matched at one end of the junction; a read error may be the cause. The gene calls are TRBV4-1 and TRBJ2-5; TRBD1 or TRBD2 may be the D gene (6 bases each). Germline V gene lookup returns CDR1 MGHRA and CDR2 YSYEKL. The CDR3 spans 15 residues. DNA for the CDR3: TGTGCCAGCAGCCAAGAGCTGGGGGGCCCAGAGACCCAGTACTTC. Its translation: CASSQELGGPETQYF.